A single T cell receptor beta chain is shown here with its context. As originally analysed: Nucleated cell number was recorded as an estimate derived from reference gene primer amplification. Some clones are missing from TCRdb's copy, which holds only in-frame ones; the method was immunoSEQ multiplex PCR. V and J calls and clone size are given by that table; D and trimming were obtained from the DNA. The profile shows some 380,000 clones, roughly 87% of them singletons. The data are from a study of blood T cell repertoires in COVID-19. Across the whole study: Researchers got acute and convalescent COVID-19 samples from the United States, Italy and Spain. Nucleic acid was either cDNA or gDNA, and it came from T cells, B-cell-depleted T cells, or PBMCs.

Adults between about 18 and 89 years of age took part from fewer than 30 US areas. Per germline, CDR1 KGHSH and CDR2 LQKENI. CDR3 length: 15 residues. With 6 bases removed from V and 4 bases from J, the gap between germline ends came to 16 bases. What was sequenced was PBMCs or T cells enriched from blood (not recorded which). This receptor was identified in a woman aged 35 to 49 with acute COVID-19. The chain has TRBV18 and TRBJ1-5; D is unresolved. DNA of the CDR3: TGTGCCAGCTCCCCCGTGGAGGGTATGAATCAGCCCCAGCATTTT. Protein: CASSPVEGMNQPQHF.